This T cell receptor beta chain stems from a study of CD8+ T cells in alopecia areata. For the study at large: Patients took tofacitinib for 6 to 18 months, followed by 6 drug-free months.

Trimming removed 5 bases at V and 3 bases at J, with 11 bases between. The CDR3 extends over 13 amino acids. Germline CDR1 LNHNV, CDR2 YYDKDF (reference sequence). Alopecia areata patients gave lesional scalp punch biopsies and peripheral blood samples. TCR sequencing used cDNA made by reverse transcription of extracted RNA. Method: immunoSEQ multiplex PCR; TCRdb's copy keeps in-frame clones and lacks some. This sample carries roughly 250,000 clones, 67% of them seen once, and the ten largest clones take approximately 1.2%. In this sample, this clone turned up a few times. Its antigen is still unknown. General study findings and limits: Compared with normal scalp, lesional scalp had higher clonality and more expanded CD8+ clones.

The chain links TRBV15 to TRBJ2-7; tentative D call: TRBD1 (6 bases). The sample in question was CD4+ T cells sorted from blood, obtained at week 0. The origin of this receptor is a human donor with alopecia areata. CDR3 region: CATSRDTLYEQYF. The CDR3 DNA reads as TGTGCCACCAGCCGGGACACTCTCTACGAGCAGTACTTC.